This T cell receptor (beta chain) was sequenced for a study of graft-versus-host responses after intestinal transplantation. Turning to the study itself: Multivisceral, liver-intestinal, or isolated intestinal transplants were given to recipients.

CDR3 length: 14 amino acids. V was shortened by 5 bases and J by 8 bases, with 18 bases between the two germline ends. Germline V gives CDR1 LNHDA, CDR2 SQIVND (reference sequence). Here immunoSEQ multiplex PCR was the method, and the copy in TCRdb shows in-frame clones only, minus some. In the table there are almost 55,000 clones, under 95% of which are singletons. This sequence was found in a human patient who received an intestinal transplant, so some T cells may come from the graft donor. The chain has TRBV19 and TRBJ1-2, with D possibly being TRBD1 (5 bases). This specimen was PBMCs, taken 650 to 670 days after intestinal transplant. The chain's CDR3 is CASSGPPGAGGYTF. The CDR3 region has the DNA TGTGCCAGTAGTGGTCCCCCCGGGGCGGGCGGCTACACCTTC.